Listed below are T cell receptor beta chains from one sample, sequenced in a study of glioma-infiltrating T cells. TCRdb redid the calling of the multiplex PCR reads with MiXCR, one entry per CDR3 protein. The sample includes approximately 110,000 distinct CDR3 sequences, about 23% seen only once; the top ten take about 16%. The sequenced sample consisted of glioma tissue, nonneoplastic brain tissue, or PBMCs (not recorded which). Receptors originate from a human donor with low-grade glioma or glioblastoma, undergoing nonglioma brain surgery, or in good health (not recorded which). Each CDR3 is given with its conserved first and last residue. Each record gives: CDR3 protein, V gene.

CDR3 protein: CASSLITGGTGELFF
V gene: TRBV7-2

CDR3 protein: CASRPDSTGGNTIYF
V gene: TRBV19

CDR3 protein: CASSTGTSGNQETKYF
V gene: TRBV11-1

CDR3 protein: CASRSRTSGLTDTQYF
V gene: TRBV6-1

CDR3 protein: CASSPGQTTYEQYF
V gene: TRBV18

CDR3 protein: CASSPLTGTEAFF
V gene: TRBV27

CDR3 protein: CASSYRGLAEEETQYF
V gene: TRBV6-6

CDR3 protein: CASSVQRDSYEQYF
V gene: TRBV7-3

CDR3 protein: CASSLGVATEQYF
V gene: TRBV5-1

CDR3 protein: CASSFLAGLNEQFF
V gene: TRBV7-9

CDR3 protein: CASSQDRSTPQHF
V gene: TRBV4-3

CDR3 protein: CASSHRQDKAFF
V gene: TRBV12-3/TRBV12-4

CDR3 protein: CASSYGIEGNTIYF
V gene: TRBV28

CDR3 protein: CASSLVPSGTSYEQYF
V gene: TRBV7-2

CDR3 protein: CASSYDFSGNQPQHF
V gene: TRBV6-6

CDR3 protein: CASSQGAPSSGRGVTKYF
V gene: TRBV4-1

CDR3 protein: CASSYYTPATDEQFF
V gene: TRBV6-6

CDR3 protein: CASSLVSGGREKLFF
V gene: TRBV7-9

CDR3 protein: CSALSRETQYF
V gene: TRBV20-1

CDR3 protein: CASSIGSGGIPPQHF
V gene: TRBV19

CDR3 protein: CASSPQGPLGETQYF
V gene: TRBV18

CDR3 protein: CASSKRGQGEYRQQPQHF
V gene: TRBV19

CDR3 protein: CASSFRHGLAGVYEQYF
V gene: TRBV28

CDR3 protein: CSVEPSGSPDTQYF
V gene: TRBV29-1

CDR3 protein: CASSPGTGIIVNQPQHF
V gene: TRBV28

CDR3 protein: CATSRVTEETQYF
V gene: TRBV15

CDR3 protein: CASSEGGRLDQPQHF
V gene: TRBV2

CDR3 protein: CATSRDLGDGGNTIYF
V gene: TRBV15

CDR3 protein: CASRPFGRTRDNEQFF
V gene: TRBV6-1

CDR3 protein: CSASTRNTGELFF
V gene: TRBV29-1

CDR3 protein: CASSQWTGDTQYF
V gene: TRBV7-2

CDR3 protein: CASSYPGQGVISYEQYF
V gene: TRBV6-2/TRBV6-3

CDR3 protein: CSVVDFEGRNEQFF
V gene: TRBV29-1

CDR3 protein: CASSSSGTSYNEQFF
V gene: TRBV7-2

CDR3 protein: CASRRDNSPLHF
V gene: TRBV6-1

CDR3 protein: CASSPRVANYGYTF
V gene: TRBV12-3/TRBV12-4

CDR3 protein: CASSSNPYEQYF
V gene: TRBV6-1

CDR3 protein: CSGRANTGELFF
V gene: TRBV29-1

CDR3 protein: CASSPQIRGHSETQYF
V gene: TRBV9

CDR3 protein: CASSRLAGVIGELFF
V gene: TRBV2

CDR3 protein: CASSQDWDNFGYTF
V gene: TRBV3-1

CDR3 protein: CASRPSADEQFF
V gene: TRBV28

CDR3 protein: CSVIIWDIEAFF
V gene: TRBV29-1

CDR3 protein: CASSQQGGTGLLNEQFF
V gene: TRBV4-1